Each of the 3 T cell receptor beta chains below was sequenced from the same sample in a study of shared clonotypes between healthy human individuals. The naive CD8 fraction comprised CD45RO-negative cells positively selected for CCR7 and excluded terminally differentiated effector memory CD45RA+ cells. TCRdb's table, derived via immunoSEQ multiplex PCR, lists solely in-frame clones and lacks some. The data show around 1.9 million clones, just over 90% seen once. The specimen sequenced was naive CD8+ T cells from PBMCs. Every receptor here comes from a man between 18 and 29 years old in good health. Some clones in this sample may be carry-over from other donors' samples.

V is TRBV19 and J is TRBJ2-7; a possible D gene is TRBD1 (7 bases). V was clipped by 4 bases and J by 0 bases, with 13 bases between them. Germline V lookup: CDR1 LNHDA, CDR2 SQIVND (reference sequence). CDR3 length: 15 amino acids. This CDR3 reads CASSSGTATSYEQYF. The CDR3 DNA reads TGTGCCAGTAGTAGCGGGACAGCAACCTCCTACGAGCAGTACTTC.

This clone was seen once. J is TRBJ1-2 and V is TRBV2; D not certain. This CDR3 region has 14 residues. Germline V gene data show CDR1 as SNHLY and CDR2 as FYNNEI. Trimming cost V 7 bases and J 3 bases, with 15 bases left between them. This CDR3 reads CASTPTAGHYGYTF. The CDR3 DNA is TGTGCCAGCACGCCAACGGCAGGCCACTATGGCTACACCTTC. The variable domain in full, with the rest retrieved from reference TRBV2 and TRBJ1-2, is EPEVTQTPSHQVTQMGQEVILRCVPISNHLYFYWYRQILGQKVEFLVSFYNNEISEKSEIFDDQFSVERPDGSNFTLKIRSTKLEDSAMYFCASTPTAGHYGYTFGSGTRLTVV.

This rearrangement joins TRBV27 to TRBJ2-1; TRBD1 aligns across 9 bases. Germline assignment: CDR1 MNHEY and CDR2 SMNVEV (reference sequence). V lost 0 bases and J lost 3; bases outside the gene matches: 6. CDR3 length equals 17 residues. The CDR3 DNA reads TGTGCCAGCAGTTTATCGCCCGGGACAGGGTTCTACAATGAGCAGTTCTTC. Protein sequence: CASSLSPGTGFYNEQFF.